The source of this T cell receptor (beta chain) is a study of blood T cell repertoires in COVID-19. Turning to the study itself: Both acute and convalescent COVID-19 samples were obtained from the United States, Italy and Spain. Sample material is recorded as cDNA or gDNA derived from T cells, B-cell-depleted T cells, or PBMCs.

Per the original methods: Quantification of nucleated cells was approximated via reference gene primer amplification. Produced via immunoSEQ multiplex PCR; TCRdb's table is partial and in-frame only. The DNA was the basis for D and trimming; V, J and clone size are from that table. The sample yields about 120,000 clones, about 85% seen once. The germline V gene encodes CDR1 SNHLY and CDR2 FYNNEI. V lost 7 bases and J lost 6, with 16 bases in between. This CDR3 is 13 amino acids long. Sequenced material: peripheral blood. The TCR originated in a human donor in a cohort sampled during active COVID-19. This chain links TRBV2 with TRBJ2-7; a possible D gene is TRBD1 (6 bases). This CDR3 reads CASTRTVFGEQYF. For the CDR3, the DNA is TGTGCCAGCACACGGACAGTTTTTGGCGAGCAGTACTTC.